Shown below are 7 T cell receptor beta chains from a single sample sequenced in a study of OX40 agonist ivuxolimab in advanced cancers. This table comes from immunoSEQ multiplex PCR, and its TCRdb copy is limited to in-frame clones, with some not included. Of under 70,000 clones in the sample, around 90% are singletons; the top ten hold approximately 8%. This specimen consisted of CD4+ or CD8+ T cells sorted from blood, obtained in a trial of the OX40 agonist ivuxolimab. Receptors were obtained from an adult with an advanced solid tumor such as melanoma, head and neck, liver or kidney cancer.

The chain couples TRBV11-2 to TRBJ1-1; perhaps TRBD1 as D (6 bases). Germline V gives CDR1 SGHAT, CDR2 FQNNGV. The CDR3 loop spans 16 amino acids. V lost 2 bases and J lost 1, with 14 bases in between. The CDR3 DNA reads as TGTGCCAGCAGCTTAAAGAGCTGGGGGCAGAACACTGAAGCTTTCTTT. It yields the protein CASSLKSWGQNTEAFF.

The chain links TRBV11-1 to TRBJ2-7; 9 nucleotides align to TRBD1. The junction had 4 bases not matched to a gene; V was cut back by 4 bases and J by 0 bases. The CDR3 spans 15 residues. CDR1 is SGHAT and CDR2 is FQDESV in the germline V gene (reference sequence). The DNA of the CDR3 is TGTGCCAGCAGCTGGGGGACAGGGCCCTCCTACGAGCAGTACTTC. The encoded protein is CASSWGTGPSYEQYF.

The chain is built from TRBV12-1 and TRBJ2-2; the table's D call, TRBD1, has no DNA check behind it. TRBV12-1 is an annotated pseudogene. This CDR3 is built from 17 residues. The CDR3 is CASSLRRDRGKTGELFF. CDR3 DNA sequence: TGTGCCAGCAGCCTACGGCGGGACAGGGGTAAAACCGGGGAGCTGTTTTTT.

The chain employs TRBV5-4 and TRBJ2-7, with 9 bases that match TRBD1. In germline, CDR1 is SGHNT, CDR2 YYREEE (reference sequence). CDR3 length: 13 residues. The V gene end was trimmed by 5 bases and the J gene end by 6 bases; junction bases not matched to a gene: 6. This chain's CDR3 is CASRLDRGVEQYF. The CDR3 DNA reads TGTGCCAGCAGACTTGACAGGGGGGTCGAGCAGTACTTC.

The rearrangement uses TRBV6-5 and TRBJ1-2, with no clear D. This CDR3 region has 13 residues. Per the germline V gene, CDR1 is MNHEY and CDR2 is SVGAGI. Trimming removed 3 bases at V and 5 bases at J, with 10 bases between. CDR3 residues: CASSYSAFYGYTF. The CDR3, as DNA: TGTGCCAGCAGTTATTCAGCCTTTTATGGCTACACCTTC.

The genes are TRBV6-5 and TRBJ1-5, with 7 nucleotides matching TRBD1. The CDR3 sequence is 15 residues long. Germline CDR1 and CDR2: MNHEY and SVGAGI. The junction had 7 bases not matched to a gene; V was cut back by 2 bases and J by 6 bases. The CDR3 sequence: CASSYGRGLVQPQHF. The DNA for the CDR3 is TGTGCCAGCAGTTACGGCAGGGGGTTGGTTCAGCCCCAGCATTTT.

For this clone: This could be a read error, since a much larger clone is one nucleotide away. The rearrangement joins TRBV9 to TRBJ2-6; TRBD1 matches 9 bases. The germline V gene encodes CDR1 SGDLS and CDR2 YYNGEE. The CDR3 is 18 amino acids. The CDR3 loop reads CASSRTGTGRTGANALTF. In DNA form, the CDR3 reads TGTGCCAGCAGTCGCACCGGGACAGGGAGGACTGGGGCCAACGCCCTGACTTTC.